This passage covers 22 T cell receptor beta chains from one sample sequenced in a study of cytomegalovirus exposure and HLA in healthy donors. Assay used: immunoSEQ multiplex PCR; TCRdb lists only in-frame clones, some missing. The table lists some 210,000 clones, 70% to 90% of them singletons. Specimen: PBMCs. These receptors all stem from a woman between 18 and 30 years old in good health and CMV-seronegative.

V is TRBV6-1 and J is TRBJ2-3; TRBD2 might be the D (6 bases). Germline V lookup: CDR1 MNHNS, CDR2 SASEGT. This CDR3 is 13 amino acids long. The germline V and J ends were trimmed by 10 bases and 1 base, with 12 bases remaining between them. CDR3 DNA sequence: TGTGCCACCAGGGACTTCCGCACAGATACGCAGTATTTT. Protein: CATRDFRTDTQYF.

The rearrangement links TRBV15 to TRBJ2-3; no clear D gene. CDR3 length equals 16 residues. Trimming took off 2 bases at V and 3 bases at J, with 15 bases between the two ends. The germline gives CDR1 LNHNV, CDR2 YYDKDF (reference sequence). In DNA form, the CDR3 reads TGTGCCACCAGCAGACGAGACGGTGGAGCAACAGATACGCAGTATTTT. Translated: CATSRRDGGATDTQYF.

The V gene is TRBV30, the J gene TRBJ2-3, with 8 bases aligning to TRBD2. The trim removed 3 bases at V and 6 bases at J, leaving 11 bases unmatched. Germline V gene sequence: CDR1 GTSNPN, CDR2 SVGIG (reference sequence). The CDR3 loop spans 15 amino acids. CDR3 in amino acids: CAWSRGGQPADTQYF. The DNA for the CDR3 is TGTGCCTGGAGCCGGGGGGGTCAACCCGCGGATACGCAGTATTTT. The whole variable domain, filled in from reference TRBV30 and TRBJ2-3, reads SQTIHQWPATLVQPVGSPLSLECTVEGTSNPNLYWYRQAAGRGLQLLFYSVGIGQISSEVPQNLSASRPQDRQFILSSKKLLLSDSGFYLCAWSRGGQPADTQYFGPGTRLTVL.

As concerns this clone: Relative to the germline gene, one junction end is altered; a read error may explain this. The CDR3 sequence is CSVDEPGGAF. In DNA form, the CDR3 reads TGCAGCGTTGATGAACCGGGCGGGGCCTTC. This rearrangement joins TRBV29-1 to TRBJ1-2; D remains ambiguous. Germline V gene sequence: CDR1 SQVTM, CDR2 ANQGSEA. The CDR3 sequence is 10 residues long. Full variable domain (outside the CDR3, taken from reference TRBV29-1 and TRBJ1-2): SAVISQKPSRDICQRGTSLTIQCQVDSQVTMMFWYRQQPGQSLTLIATANQGSEATYESGFVIDKFPISRPNLTFSTLTVSNMSPEDSSIYLCSVDEPGGAFGSGTRLTVV.

This clone was counted between two and nine times. Germline is not matched at one junction end, which may reflect a read error. The rearrangement joins TRBV19 to TRBJ2-3; TRBD1 matches 7 bases. The CDR3 covers 14 residues. Germline values: CDR1 LNHDA, CDR2 SQIVND (reference sequence). The CDR3 sequence: CASSLDRVSDTQYF. CDR3 nucleotides: TGTGCCAGTAGTTTAGACAGGGTAAGCGACACGCAGTATTTT.

V usage is TRBV10-3 and J usage is TRBJ2-7; 9 nucleotides agree with TRBD1. V trimming: 6 bases; J trimming: 0 bases; junction bases outside the gene matches: 3. The CDR3 extends over 14 amino acids. Germline V gives CDR1 ENHRY, CDR2 SYGVKD. The CDR3: CAIRPGQGSYEQYF. The CDR3, as DNA: TGTGCCATCAGACCGGGACAGGGCTCCTACGAGCAGTACTTC.

This chain links TRBV18 with TRBJ1-1, with D uncertain. Trimming stripped 1 base from V and 2 bases from J, with 8 bases between. This CDR3 contains 14 residues. The V gene's germline CDR1 is KGHSH and CDR2 LQKENI. The CDR3 protein is CASSPRDPNTEAFF. The DNA of the CDR3 is TGTGCCAGCTCACCACGAGACCCTAACACTGAAGCTTTCTTT. The variable domain in full, completed from reference TRBV18 and TRBJ1-1, reads NAGVMQNPRHLVRRRGQEARLRCSPMKGHSHVYWYRQLPEEGLKFMVYLQKENIIDESGMPKERFSAEFPKEGPSILRIQQVVRGDSAAYFCASSPRDPNTEAFFGQGTRLTVV.

The rearrangement links TRBV6-5 to TRBJ2-7; TRBD1 aligns across 8 bases. The V and J ends lost 0 bases and 5 bases, in that order; junction bases with no gene match: 6. Per germline, CDR1 MNHEY and CDR2 SVGAGI. There are 15 residues in the CDR3. CDR3 in amino acids: CASSYSDRGYHEQYF. DNA for the CDR3: TGTGCCAGCAGTTACTCCGACAGGGGATACCACGAGCAGTACTTC.

The chain combines TRBV11-2 with TRBJ2-7, with a tentative D call TRBD1 (5 bases). The germline V and J ends were trimmed by 9 bases and 0 bases, with 15 bases remaining between them. CDR3 size: 14 residues. Germline values: CDR1 SGHAT, CDR2 FQNNGV. Written as DNA, the CDR3 is TGTGCCAGTAACTTCGACAGAAGCTCCTACGAGCAGTACTTC. Its protein is CASNFDRSSYEQYF.

The rearrangement links TRBV5-1 to TRBJ2-1; possible D gene TRBD2, 5 bases. V lost 8 bases to trimming and J lost 2 bases, with 14 bases between them. This CDR3 has 14 residues. The V gene's germline CDR1 is SGHRS and CDR2 YFSETQ. CDR3 sequence (DNA): TGCGCCAGTGCGGACTCTAACCCCTACAATGAGCAGTTCTTC. Its translation is CASADSNPYNEQFF.

The chain uses TRBV2 and TRBJ1-2; 9 nucleotides align to TRBD1. The V gene's germline CDR1 is SNHLY and CDR2 FYNNEI. The ends lost 4 bases at V and 4 bases at J; junction bases unmatched: 4. This CDR3 is built from 14 residues. The CDR3 coding sequence is TGTGCCAGCAGTGGACAGGGGGGGACCTATGGCTACACCTTC. This encodes CASSGQGGTYGYTF.

This clone has just one count. The chain links TRBV5-4 to TRBJ1-4; D not certain. V shed 3 bases and J shed 11 bases, with 11 bases lying between them. The germline CDR1 and CDR2 sequences are SGHNT and YYREEE (reference sequence). CDR3 length: 12 amino acids. CDR3 loop: CASSSKTGKLFF. CDR3 nucleotide sequence: TGTGCCAGCAGCTCAAAAACGGGGAAACTGTTTTTT.

This rearrangement joins TRBV27 to TRBJ2-2; D is perhaps TRBD1 (6 bases). The CDR3 length is 15 residues. Germline lookup yields CDR1 MNHEY and CDR2 SMNVEV (reference sequence). The ends were cut back, 4 bases at V and 1 base at J, with 10 bases in the middle. The CDR3 DNA reads TGTGCCAGCAGTTCCTGGACAGAGAACACCGGGGAGCTGTTTTTT. Translation: CASSSWTENTGELFF.

This clone occurred once. V gene TRBV9 combines with J gene TRBJ1-5; D gene ambiguous. The CDR3 is 13 amino acids. Per germline, CDR1 SGDLS and CDR2 YYNGEE. Trimming removed 1 base at V and 9 bases at J, with 11 bases between. DNA of the CDR3: TGTGCCAGCAGCGTAAAGGGTTACGGGCCCCAGCATTTT. Protein sequence: CASSVKGYGPQHF.

This rearrangement joins TRBV30 to TRBJ1-2, with D possibly being TRBD1 (5 bases). CDR1 GTSNPN and CDR2 SVGIG come from the germline V gene (reference sequence). The CDR3 has 15 residues. V was cut by 0 bases and J by 0 bases, with 11 bases left in between. CDR3 nucleotides: TGTGCCTGGAGTGTTGGGACCCTACCTAACTATGGCTACACCTTC. This gives the protein CAWSVGTLPNYGYTF.

There are a few counts of this clone. This specimen includes other DNA sequences encoding the same CDR3. The V call is TRBV5-1, the J call TRBJ1-6; D remains ambiguous. Germline V gene data show CDR1 as SGHRS and CDR2 as YFSETQ. This CDR3 comprises 15 residues. V dropped 5 bases and J dropped 0 bases, with 9 bases sitting between them. Here the CDR3 DNA reads TGCGCCAGCAGTCCGAGGAGCTCCTATAATTCACCCCTCCACTTT. Amino acid sequence: CASSPRSSYNSPLHF.

This chain connects TRBV4-2 to TRBJ1-2; 12 bases fit TRBD1. The CDR3 consists of 15 residues. J gave up 6 bases and V 5 bases, and 7 bases lay outside the gene matches. Germline CDR1 LGHNA, CDR2 YNFKEQ. Here the CDR3 DNA reads TGTGCCAGCAGCAAACCGGGACAGGGGGCGAATGGCTACACCTTC. It yields the protein CASSKPGQGANGYTF.

The chain is built from TRBV30 and TRBJ1-1; D gene ambiguous. The CDR3 loop spans 14 amino acids. CDR1 GTSNPN and CDR2 SVGIG come from the germline V gene (reference sequence). V was clipped by 0 bases and J by 3 bases, with 11 bases between them. CDR3 protein: CAWSVSTSDTEAFF. CDR3 DNA: TGTGCCTGGAGTGTGAGTACCTCGGACACTGAAGCTTTCTTT.

The rearrangement joins TRBV2 to TRBJ2-7; 8 positions agree with TRBD2. This CDR3 is built from 14 residues. Germline V lookup: CDR1 SNHLY, CDR2 FYNNEI. After removal of 7 bases from V and 2 bases from J, the junction contained 7 bases not matched to a gene. Written as DNA, the CDR3 is TGTGCCAGCAAGAGAACTAGCGGCCCCTACGAGCAGTACTTC. Translating gives CASKRTSGPYEQYF.

V usage is TRBV30 and J usage is TRBJ2-6; 7 nucleotides match TRBD1. Per germline, CDR1 GTSNPN and CDR2 SVGIG (reference sequence). CDR3 length equals 12 residues. In DNA, the CDR3 is TGTGCGATGAGGGGGCAAGAGAACGTCCTGACTTTC. Protein product: CAMRGQENVLTF.

This chain joins TRBV13 and TRBJ2-3; D uncertain. CDR3 length equals 14 residues. The germline V gene has CDR1 PRHDT and CDR2 FYEKMQ (reference sequence). V was clipped by 4 bases and J by 0 bases, with 8 bases between them. This CDR3 reads CASSSRQSTDTQYF. DNA for the CDR3: TGTGCCAGCAGCTCTAGACAAAGCACAGATACGCAGTATTTT.

This clone was picked up one time. The chain is built from TRBV14 and TRBJ1-1, with 9 bases lining up with TRBD1. This CDR3 is built from 13 residues. The junction had 6 bases not matched to a gene; V was cut back by 2 bases and J by 11 bases. The germline gives CDR1 SGHDN, CDR2 FVKESK. The CDR3 DNA sequence: TGTGCCAGCAGCCAATATGGACAGGGGTTGGCTTTCTTT. The encoded protein is CASSQYGQGLAFF.